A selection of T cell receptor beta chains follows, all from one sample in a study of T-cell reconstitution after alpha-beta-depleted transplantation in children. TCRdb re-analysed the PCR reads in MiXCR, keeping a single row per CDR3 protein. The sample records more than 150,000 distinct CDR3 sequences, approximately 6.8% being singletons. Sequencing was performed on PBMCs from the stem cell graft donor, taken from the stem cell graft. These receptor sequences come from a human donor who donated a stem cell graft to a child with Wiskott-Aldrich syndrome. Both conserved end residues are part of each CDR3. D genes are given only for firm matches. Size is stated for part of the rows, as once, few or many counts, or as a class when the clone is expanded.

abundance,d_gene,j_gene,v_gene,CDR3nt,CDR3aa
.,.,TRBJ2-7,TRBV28,TGTGCCAGCAGTTTAAGAGTCTCCTACGAGCAGTACTTC,CASSLRVSYEQYF
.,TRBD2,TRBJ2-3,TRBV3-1,TGTGCCAGCAGCCCGACAAGGCGGGGGGTTTCCACTGCATTAGATACGCAGTATTTT,CASSPTRRGVSTALDTQYF
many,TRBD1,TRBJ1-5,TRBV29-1,TGCAGCGTTGAAATGACAGGGGCGCAGGGTCAGCCCCAGCATTTT,CSVEMTGAQGQPQHF
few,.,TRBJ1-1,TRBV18,TGTGCCAGCTCACCCCGACAGATCACTGAAGCTTTCTTT,CASSPRQITEAFF
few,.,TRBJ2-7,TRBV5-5,TGTGCCAGCAGCTCCGTTGGACAAATCTCCTACGAGCAGTACTTC,CASSSVGQISYEQYF
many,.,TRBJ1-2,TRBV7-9,TGTGCCAGCAGCTTGTCCGGGTCTCAACTTGATGGCTACACCTTC,CASSLSGSQLDGYTF
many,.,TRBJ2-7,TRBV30,TGTGCCTGGAGTGTTGGGGGAGCCCTCTCCGAGCAGTACTTC,CAWSVGGALSEQYF
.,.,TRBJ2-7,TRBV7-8,TGTGCCAGCAGCTCCGACCTACCGGGACAACTGGGAGATTACGAGCAGTACTTC,CASSSDLPGQLGDYEQYF
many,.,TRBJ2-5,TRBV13,TGTGCCAGCGGCCTATTTGCCGGGTTGCGCCTAGGGACCCAGTACTTC,CASGLFAGLRLGTQYF
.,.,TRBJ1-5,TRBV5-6,TGTGCCAGCCATAAGGCGTATCAGCCCCAGCATTTT,CASHKAYQPQHF
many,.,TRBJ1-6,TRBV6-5,TGTGCCAGCAGGGTTTCTACCTATAATTCACCCCTCCACTTT,CASRVSTYNSPLHF
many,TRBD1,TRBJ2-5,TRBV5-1,TGCGCCAGCAGCTTACAGGGGACGCGCCAAGAGACCCAGTACTTC,CASSLQGTRQETQYF
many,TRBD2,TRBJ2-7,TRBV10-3,TGTGCCATCAGCGACCGGACTAGCGGGAGCAACGAGCAGTACTTC,CAISDRTSGSNEQYF
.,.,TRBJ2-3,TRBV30,TGTGCCTGGAATGGGTACCGGGACTCTAAAGATACGCAGTATTTT,CAWNGYRDSKDTQYF
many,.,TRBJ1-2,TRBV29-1,TGCAGCGTTGAGGGCAGCCATTATGGCTACACCTTC,CSVEGSHYGYTF
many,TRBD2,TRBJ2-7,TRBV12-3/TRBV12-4,TGTGCCAGCAGTCACCGTGGGCGGGGGGGGGCCTACGAGCAGTACTTC,CASSHRGRGGAYEQYF
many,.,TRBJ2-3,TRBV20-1,TGCAGTGCTCCTAGGGGCGGTGCGAGCACAGATACGCAGTATTTT,CSAPRGGASTDTQYF
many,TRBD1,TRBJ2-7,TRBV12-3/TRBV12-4,TGTGCCAGCAGTCCCCTGACAGGGAAAGGCGAGCAGTACTTC,CASSPLTGKGEQYF
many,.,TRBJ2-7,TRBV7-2,TGTGCCAGCAGCTCACTGACTAGTTATGAGCAGTACTTC,CASSSLTSYEQYF
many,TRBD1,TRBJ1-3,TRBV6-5,TGTGCCAGCAGTCGGGACAGTTCAAGAGGAAACACCATATATTTT,CASSRDSSRGNTIYF
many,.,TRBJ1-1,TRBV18,TGTGCCAGCTCGGAGGACCCCCCGCGGGACACTGAAGCTTTCTTT,CASSEDPPRDTEAFF
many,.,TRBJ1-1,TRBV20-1,TGCAGTGCTCCCCCGGTTCGGGAGAACACTGAAGCTTTCTTT,CSAPPVRENTEAFF
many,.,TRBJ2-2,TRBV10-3,TGTGCCATCAGCGTGGACAGAGACAACACCGGGGAGCTGTTTTTT,CAISVDRDNTGELFF
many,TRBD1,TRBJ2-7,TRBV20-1,TGCAGTGCTAGAGGACAGGGGTTCGAGCAGTACTTC,CSARGQGFEQYF